This is a list of T cell receptor beta chains from one sample in a study of identical twins. Each CDR3 protein gets one entry after TCRdb re-called the 5' RACE reads with MiXCR. This table holds 450,000 to 650,000 distinct CDR3 sequences, just under 10% found once. In addition, the sample was reused for a study of yellow fever vaccine responses in identical twins.

The sample was PBMCs. These TCRs come from a woman aged 18-35 years in good health. The CDR3 runs from the conserved cysteine through the conserved F or W. The D gene is left open where the match is weak. Not all rows give a size; the values are once, few, many and, for expanded clones, a class.

clone size	V gene	J gene	D gene	CDR3 protein	CDR3 DNA
few	TRBV11-2	TRBJ2-5	TRBD2	CASSSRQPSGGVDYQETQYF	TGTGCCAGCAGCTCCCGACAGCCTAGCGGGGGGGTAGATTACCAAGAGACCCAGTACTTC
NA	TRBV20-1	TRBJ2-7	NA	CSALDRLQQGEQYF	TGCAGTGCCCTAGACAGACTCCAACAGGGAGAGCAGTACTTC
NA	TRBV7-2	TRBJ2-1	TRBD2	CASSVTSGSQGEQFF	TGTGCCAGCAGCGTTACTAGCGGGAGCCAGGGTGAGCAGTTCTTC
NA	TRBV10-3	TRBJ2-1	NA	CAISTLGNEQFF	TGTGCCATCAGTACCTTGGGAAATGAGCAGTTCTTC
few	TRBV7-9	TRBJ2-1	NA	CASSVASSSYNEQFF	TGTGCCAGCAGCGTCGCCAGCAGCTCCTACAATGAGCAGTTCTTC
few	TRBV7-8	TRBJ2-7	NA	CASSLTRGGYEQYF	TGTGCCAGCAGCTTAACCAGGGGTGGCTACGAGCAGTACTTC
many	TRBV12-3/TRBV12-4	TRBJ2-3	TRBD1	CASSLGDRSTDTQYF	TGTGCCAGCAGTTTAGGGGACAGGTCAACAGATACGCAGTATTTT
many	TRBV28	TRBJ1-2	NA	CASRRAAYGYTF	TGTGCCAGCAGGCGGGCAGCTTATGGCTACACCTTC
NA	TRBV12-3/TRBV12-4	TRBJ1-5	NA	CASSPNARGQHF	TGTGCCAGCAGTCCTAACGCACGGGGCCAGCATTTT
many	TRBV7-2	TRBJ2-3	NA	CASSLVARNPSTDTQYF	TGTGCCAGCAGCTTAGTTGCAAGGAATCCTAGCACAGATACGCAGTATTTT
many	TRBV24-1	TRBJ1-2	NA	CATSDPGTSVYGYTF	TGTGCCACCAGTGATCCAGGGACGTCAGTCTATGGCTACACCTTC
few	TRBV20-1	TRBJ2-2	TRBD2	CSARLAHTGELFF	TGCAGTGCGAGACTAGCGCACACCGGGGAGCTGTTTTTT
many	TRBV5-1	TRBJ2-1	NA	CASSLRSGYNEQFF	TGCGCCAGCAGCTTACGGTCGGGGTACAATGAGCAGTTCTTC
few	TRBV7-9	TRBJ1-6	NA	CASSMQGVINSPLHF	TGTGCCAGCAGCATGCAGGGAGTTATCAATTCACCCCTCCACTTT
few	TRBV6-9	TRBJ2-2	TRBD2	CASTRVAGGNTGELFF	TGTGCCAGCACCAGGGTAGCGGGGGGTAACACCGGGGAGCTGTTTTTT